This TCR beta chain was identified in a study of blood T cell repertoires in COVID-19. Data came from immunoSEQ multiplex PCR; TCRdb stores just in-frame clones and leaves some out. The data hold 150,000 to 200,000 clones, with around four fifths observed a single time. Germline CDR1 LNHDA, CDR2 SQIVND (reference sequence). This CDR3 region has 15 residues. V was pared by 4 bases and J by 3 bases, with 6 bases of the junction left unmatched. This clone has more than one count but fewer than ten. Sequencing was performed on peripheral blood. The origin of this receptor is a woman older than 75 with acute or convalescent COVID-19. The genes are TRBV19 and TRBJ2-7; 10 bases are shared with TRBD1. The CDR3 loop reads CASSTTGTGDYEQYF. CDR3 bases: TGTGCCAGTAGTACAACCGGGACAGGGGACTACGAGCAGTACTTC. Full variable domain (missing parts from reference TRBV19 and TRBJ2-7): DGGITQSPKYLFRKEGQNVTLSCEQNLNHDAMYWYRQDPGQGLRLIYYSQIVNDFQKGDIAEGYSVSREKKESFPLTVTSAQKNPTAFYLCASSTTGTGDYEQYFGPGTRLTVT.